The rows below give T cell receptor beta chains drawn from one sample of a study of cytomegalovirus exposure and HLA in healthy donors. Sequenced by immunoSEQ multiplex PCR; TCRdb stores in-frame clones only, minus some. Of 180,000 or so clones in the sample, under 80% were seen once. Sequencing was done on a sample of PBMCs. These receptors were collected from a woman aged 30 to 39 in good health and CMV-seropositive. Each CDR3 is given with its conserved first and last residue. A D gene is named only where the DNA matches it firmly. Rows give clone size only sometimes, using once, few, many, or a class for an expanded clone.

>TRBD2|TRBJ2-7|TRBV7-6|-
CASSSGLAGLFYEQYF
TGTGCCAGCAGCTCCGGACTAGCGGGGTTGTTCTACGAGCAGTACTTC
>-|TRBJ1-3|TRBV7-2|few
CASSLIGGGARSGNTIYF
TGTGCCAGCAGCTTAATTGGGGGAGGGGCCCGCTCTGGAAACACCATATATTTT
>TRBD2|TRBJ2-7|TRBV27|-
CASSLGTSGVGEQYF
TGTGCCAGCAGTCTTGGGACTAGCGGGGTTGGGGAGCAGTACTTC
>-|TRBJ1-2|TRBV7-9|-
CASSLTGQGHVRRDGYTF
TGTGCCAGCAGCTTAACGGGCCAGGGCCACGTAAGAAGGGATGGCTACACCTTC
>-|TRBJ1-2|TRBV5-4|-
CASSEEGVYGYTF
TGTGCCAGCAGCGAAGAGGGGGTCTATGGCTACACCTTC
>TRBD1|TRBJ2-2|TRBV7-2|-
CASSLAGTGPGELFF
TGTGCCAGCAGCTTAGCGGGGACAGGCCCCGGGGAGCTGTTTTTT
>-|TRBJ1-2|TRBV2|once
CASSGNSFYGYTF
TGTGCCAGCAGTGGGAACAGCTTCTATGGCTACACCTTC
>TRBD1|TRBJ2-7|TRBV7-8|once
CASSLIRLDRGGEQYF
TGTGCCAGCAGCTTAATACGATTGGACAGGGGTGGGGAGCAGTACTTC
>-|TRBJ1-2|TRBV9|-
CASSVSGKNYGYTF
TGTGCCAGCAGCGTCTCAGGGAAAAACTATGGCTACACCTTC
>-|TRBJ1-1|TRBV27|once
CASSLRGNTEAFF
TGTGCCAGCAGTTTGCGGGGGAACACTGAAGCTTTCTTT
>TRBD1|TRBJ2-7|TRBV6-5|-
CASSLGQLSSYEQYF
TGTGCCAGCAGTCTGGGACAGTTGAGCTCCTACGAGCAGTACTTC
>TRBD1|TRBJ2-7|TRBV13|few
CASSLTGDCQYF
TGTGCCAGCAGCTTGACAGGGGACTGCCAGTACTTC
>-|TRBJ1-2|TRBV6-4|-
CASSDSAGTYGYTF
TGTGCCAGCAGTGACTCCGCGGGCACCTATGGCTACACCTTC
>-|TRBJ2-2|TRBV28|-
CASSLGGGGTGELFF
TGTGCCAGCAGTTTAGGGGGAGGAGGCACCGGGGAGCTGTTTTTT
>-|TRBJ2-5|TRBV30|-
CAWSSRGETQYF
TGTGCCTGGAGTTCCAGGGGAGAGACCCAGTACTTC
>-|TRBJ2-3|TRBV16|-
CASSQSQQFTDTQYF
TGTGCCAGCAGCCAATCACAGCAATTCACAGATACGCAGTATTTT
>-|TRBJ1-6|TRBV28|-
CASSLPTAGLNSPLHF
TGTGCCAGCAGTTTACCTACGGCTGGACTAAATTCACCCCTCCACTTT
>-|TRBJ2-5|TRBV4-1|-
CASSQAGIPQETQYF
TGCGCCAGCAGCCAAGCAGGGATTCCTCAAGAGACCCAGTACTTC
>TRBD2|TRBJ2-5|TRBV9|once
CASSVGGGGLAGAETQYF
TGTGCCAGCAGCGTAGGAGGAGGGGGACTAGCGGGGGCGGAGACCCAGTACTTC
>-|TRBJ1-2|TRBV4-2|-
CASSQARGDGVYGYTF
TGTGCCAGCAGCCAGGCCCGGGGGGACGGAGTCTATGGCTACACCTTC
>-|TRBJ2-7|TRBV9|few
CASSVGGGAGYEQYF
TGTGCCAGCAGCGTAGGTGGGGGGGCCGGGTACGAGCAGTACTTC
>TRBD2|TRBJ2-7|TRBV11-1|-
CASSFGGELTKQYF
TGTGCCAGCAGCTTTGGGGGGGAGCTTACGAAGCAGTACTTC
>-|TRBJ1-1|TRBV6-1|-
CASSPGDFDTEAFF
TGTGCCAGCAGTCCAGGGGATTTCGACACTGAAGCTTTCTTT
>TRBD2|TRBJ2-2|TRBV7-2|-
CASSTSGEYTGELFF
TGTGCCAGCAGCACGAGCGGGGAGTACACCGGGGAGCTGTTTTTT
>-|TRBJ2-1|TRBV9|-
CASSFSGDEQFF
TGTGCCAGCAGCTTCAGCGGTGATGAGCAGTTCTTC
>-|TRBJ1-2|TRBV5-5|-
CASSLGAGLTNQGYTF
TGTGCCAGCAGCTTGGGGGCGGGACTCACCAACCAGGGCTACACCTTC
>-|TRBJ1-2|TRBV6-5|-
CASSPSQGPYGYTF
TGTGCCAGCAGCCCAAGCCAGGGGCCCTATGGCTACACCTTC
>-|TRBJ1-6|TRBV6-1|-
CASMNRAVNSPLHF
TGTGCCAGCATGAACAGGGCGGTGAATTCACCCCTCCACTTT
>TRBD1|TRBJ1-1|TRBV6-6|-
CASSDPGQGLNTEAFF
TGTGCCAGCAGCGATCCGGGACAGGGCTTGAACACTGAAGCTTTCTTT
>TRBD1|TRBJ1-2|TRBV7-8|-
CASSSYRGRRGYTF
TGTGCCAGCAGCTCTTACAGGGGGCGAAGGGGCTACACCTTC
>-|TRBJ1-6|TRBV19|-
CASSPQGGRSPLHF
TGTGCCAGTAGCCCACAGGGAGGGCGGTCACCCCTCCACTTT
>TRBD2|TRBJ2-1|TRBV12-5|-
CASGSGTSGVNEQFF
TGTGCTAGTGGTTCCGGGACTAGCGGGGTGAATGAGCAGTTCTTC
>TRBD2|TRBJ2-3|TRBV28|-
CRTGLAGSTDTQYF
TGTCGCACGGGGCTAGCGGGCAGCACAGATACGCAGTATTTT
>TRBD1|TRBJ1-5|TRBV30|-
CAWADRGYSNQPQHF
TGTGCCTGGGCCGACAGGGGCTATAGCAATCAGCCCCAGCATTTT
>-|TRBJ1-6|TRBV28|-
CASSPRGGTGNSPLHF
TGTGCCAGCAGCCCCCGGGGGGGGACGGGAAATTCACCCCTCCACTTT
>-|TRBJ1-1|TRBV11-2|few
CASSLSLRVEAFF
TGTGCCAGCAGCTTAAGTTTGCGGGTTGAGGCTTTCTTT
>-|TRBJ2-7|TRBV19|-
CASSIVGRAREQYF
TGTGCCAGTAGTATAGTGGGCAGGGCGCGGGAGCAGTACTTC
>-|TRBJ2-5|TRBV11-2|once
CASSLVPFPGYEETQYF
TGTGCCAGCAGCTTAGTCCCGTTCCCAGGATATGAGGAGACCCAGTACTTC
>TRBD1|TRBJ2-5|TRBV13|-
CASSLQSGTGEETQYF
TGTGCCAGCAGCCTCCAATCCGGGACAGGGGAAGAGACCCAGTACTTC
>-|TRBJ2-7|TRBV21-1|-
CASSPRDRGHEQYF
TGTGCCAGCTCTCCCCGGGACAGGGGCCACGAGCAGTACTTC
>-|TRBJ1-5|TRBV28|-
CASSLAGSNQPQHF
TGTGCCAGCAGTTTGGCGGGGAGCAATCAGCCCCAGCATTTT
>TRBD2|TRBJ2-3|TRBV15|-
CATSRDLGGNTDTQYF
TGTGCCACCAGCAGAGATCTGGGGGGGAACACAGATACGCAGTATTTT
>TRBD1|TRBJ1-6|TRBV5-1|-
CASSWGNRGGSPLHF
TGCGCCAGCAGCTGGGGTAACAGGGGAGGTTCACCCCTCCACTTT
>-|TRBJ2-7|TRBV11-2|-
CASSLGRGEQYF
TGTGCCAGCAGCTTAGGGAGGGGCGAGCAGTACTTC
>-|TRBJ1-2|TRBV7-8|few
CASSPARHGYTF
TGTGCCAGCAGCCCCGCCAGGCATGGCTACACCTTC
>TRBD1|TRBJ2-1|TRBV10-3|few
CAISEGTGGYNEQFF
TGTGCCATCAGTGAGGGGACAGGGGGATACAATGAGCAGTTCTTC
>-|TRBJ2-7|TRBV4-1|-
CASSQRQGTYEQYF
TGCGCCAGCAGCCAACGCCAGGGCACCTACGAGCAGTACTTC
>TRBD2|TRBJ2-1|TRBV4-1|once
CASSQDTSGGGNEQFF
TGCGCCAGCAGCCAAGATACTAGCGGGGGAGGCAATGAGCAGTTCTTC
>-|TRBJ2-1|TRBV27|-
CASSPQGWSQFF
TGTGCCAGCAGTCCCCAGGGGTGGTCCCAGTTCTTC
>-|TRBJ2-3|TRBV10-3|-
CAIRPGADTDTQYF
TGTGCCATCAGACCAGGGGCGGACACAGATACGCAGTATTTT
>TRBD1|TRBJ1-1|TRBV11-3|-
CASSSADREGTEAFF
TGTGCCAGCAGCTCCGCGGACAGGGAGGGAACTGAAGCTTTCTTT
>-|TRBJ1-4|TRBV19|-
CASSATGFNEKLFF
TGTGCCAGTAGTGCGACAGGTTTTAATGAAAAACTGTTTTTT
>-|TRBJ1-5|TRBV5-5|-
CASSSRYRTDNQPQHF
TGTGCCAGCAGCTCCCGATATCGGACAGATAATCAGCCCCAGCATTTT
>-|TRBJ2-7|TRBV4-3|-
CASSQGSGAYEQYF
TGCGCCAGCAGCCAAGGGTCAGGGGCCTACGAGCAGTACTTC
>-|TRBJ2-7|TRBV9|-
CASSVGGGRGYEQYF
TGTGCCAGCAGCGTAGGTGGTGGGAGGGGGTACGAGCAGTACTTC
>-|TRBJ1-2|TRBV28|-
CASKQQGAANYGYTF
TGTGCCAGCAAGCAACAGGGAGCGGCTAACTATGGCTACACCTTC
>TRBD1|TRBJ1-4|TRBV7-9|-
CASSFGQGEEKLFF
TGTGCCAGCAGCTTTGGGCAGGGGGAGGAAAAACTGTTTTTT
>TRBD1|TRBJ1-2|TRBV15|-
CATSNYGQVDGYTF
TGTGCCACCAGCAACTATGGACAGGTTGATGGCTACACCTTC
>-|TRBJ2-7|TRBV19|-
CASSIAAGRGRGTYEQYF
TGTGCCAGTAGTATTGCGGCAGGGCGAGGCCGGGGGACCTACGAGCAGTACTTC